This record covers a single T cell receptor (beta chain). Its target is not known. This specimen belongs to a study of radiotherapy plus CTLA-4 blockade in lung cancer. The study, taken as a whole, reports: Response, reportedly, was best predicted by interferon-beta along with early blood T cell clone dynamics.

Participants had chemo-refractory metastatic non-small-cell lung cancer and were treated with focal radiation plus ipilimumab CTLA-4 blockade. CDR1 SGHTA and CDR2 FQGNSA come from the germline V gene. The CDR3 runs to 15 residues. Trimming took off 0 bases at V and 1 base at J, with 9 bases between the two ends. Profiling relied on immunoSEQ multiplex PCR, and the TCRdb table lists in-frame clones only, not all of them. Of some 15,000 clones listed, over 75% are singletons. V usage is TRBV7-2 and J usage is TRBJ2-5; D is possibly TRBD2 (6 bases). The clonotype comes from a human donor with non-small cell lung cancer that progressed on radiotherapy plus ipilimumab. Some clones in this sample may be carry-over from other donors' samples. Sequencing was performed on peripheral blood, taken from a patient treated with radiotherapy plus ipilimumab. CDR3 sequence (DNA): TGTGCCAGCAGCTTAGCGGCGGGGACCCAAGAGACCCAGTACTTC. Encoded protein: CASSLAAGTQETQYF. Filled out from reference TRBV7-2 and TRBJ2-5, the complete variable domain reads GAGVSQSPSNKVTEKGKDVELRCDPISGHTALYWYRQSLGQGLEFLIYFQGNSAPDKSGLPSDRFSAERTGGSVSTLTIQRTQQEDSAVYLCASSLAAGTQETQYFGPGTRLLVL.